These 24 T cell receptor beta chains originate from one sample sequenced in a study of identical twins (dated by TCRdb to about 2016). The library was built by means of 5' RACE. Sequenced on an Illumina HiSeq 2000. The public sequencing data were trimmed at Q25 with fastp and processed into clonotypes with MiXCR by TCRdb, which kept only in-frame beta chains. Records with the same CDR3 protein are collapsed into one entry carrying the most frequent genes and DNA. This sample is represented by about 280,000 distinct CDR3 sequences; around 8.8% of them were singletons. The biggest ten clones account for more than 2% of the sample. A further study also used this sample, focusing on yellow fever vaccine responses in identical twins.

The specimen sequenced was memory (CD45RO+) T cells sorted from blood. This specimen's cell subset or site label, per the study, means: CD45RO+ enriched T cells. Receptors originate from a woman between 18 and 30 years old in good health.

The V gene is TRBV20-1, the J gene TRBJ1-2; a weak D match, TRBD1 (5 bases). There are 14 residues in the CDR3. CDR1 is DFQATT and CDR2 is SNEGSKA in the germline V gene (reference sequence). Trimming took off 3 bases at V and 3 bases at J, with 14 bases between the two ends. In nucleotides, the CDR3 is TGCAGTGCTAGGGATCAGGGAAGGTACTATGGCTACACCTTC. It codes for CSARDQGRYYGYTF.

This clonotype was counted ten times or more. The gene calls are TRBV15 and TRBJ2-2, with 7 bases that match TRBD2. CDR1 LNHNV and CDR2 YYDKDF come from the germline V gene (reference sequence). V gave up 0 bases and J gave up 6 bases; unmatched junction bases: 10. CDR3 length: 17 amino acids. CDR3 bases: TGTGCCACCAGCAGAGATAGGGAGGGGTTTATACCCGGGGAGCTGTTTTTT. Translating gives CATSRDREGFIPGELFF.

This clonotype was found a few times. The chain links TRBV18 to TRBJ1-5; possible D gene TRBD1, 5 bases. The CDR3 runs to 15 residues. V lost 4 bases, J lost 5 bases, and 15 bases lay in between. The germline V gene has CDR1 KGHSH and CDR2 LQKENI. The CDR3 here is CASSLYEAGYQPQHF. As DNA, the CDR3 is TGTGCCAGCTCACTGTACGAGGCAGGGTATCAGCCCCAGCATTTT. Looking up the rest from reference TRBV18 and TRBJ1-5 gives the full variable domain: NAGVMQNPRHLVRRRGQEARLRCSPMKGHSHVYWYRQLPEEGLKFMVYLQKENIIDESGMPKERFSAEFPKEGPSILRIQQVVRGDSAAYFCASSLYEAGYQPQHFGDGTRLSIL.

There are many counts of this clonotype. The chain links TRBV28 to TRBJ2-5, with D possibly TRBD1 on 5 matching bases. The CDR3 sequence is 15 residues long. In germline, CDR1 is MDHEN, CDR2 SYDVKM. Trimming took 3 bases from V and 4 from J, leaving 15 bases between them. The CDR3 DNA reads TGTGCCAGCAGTTTGGCAGGGTCTGGGCTAGAGACCCAGTACTTC. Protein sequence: CASSLAGSGLETQYF.

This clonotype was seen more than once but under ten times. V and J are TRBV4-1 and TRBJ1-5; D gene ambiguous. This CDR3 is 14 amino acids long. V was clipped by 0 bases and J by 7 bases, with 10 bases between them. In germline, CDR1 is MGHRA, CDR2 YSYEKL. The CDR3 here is CASSQEPGEQPQHF. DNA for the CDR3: TGCGCCAGCAGCCAAGAGCCCGGGGAGCAGCCCCAGCATTTT.

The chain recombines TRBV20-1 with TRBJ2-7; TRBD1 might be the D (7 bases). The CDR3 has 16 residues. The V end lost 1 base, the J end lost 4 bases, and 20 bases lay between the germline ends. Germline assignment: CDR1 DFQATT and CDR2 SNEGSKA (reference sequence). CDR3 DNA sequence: TGCAGTGCTAGAGTTGGAGGGGGCGGGTCTGATTACGAGCAGTACTTC. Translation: CSARVGGGGSDYEQYF.

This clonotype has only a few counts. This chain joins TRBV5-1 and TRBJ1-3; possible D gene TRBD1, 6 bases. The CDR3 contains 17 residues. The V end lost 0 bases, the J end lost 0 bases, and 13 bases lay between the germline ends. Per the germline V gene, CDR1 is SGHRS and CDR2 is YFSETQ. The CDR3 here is CASSLEWGRGSGNTIYF. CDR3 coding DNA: TGCGCCAGCAGCTTGGAGTGGGGCAGGGGCTCTGGAAACACCATATATTTT. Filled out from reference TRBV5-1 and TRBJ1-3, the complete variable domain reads KAGVTQTPRYLIKTRGQQVTLSCSPISGHRSVSWYQQTPGQGLQFLFEYFSETQRNKGNFPGRFSGRQFSNSRSEMNVSTLELGDSALYLCASSLEWGRGSGNTIYFGEGSWLTVV.

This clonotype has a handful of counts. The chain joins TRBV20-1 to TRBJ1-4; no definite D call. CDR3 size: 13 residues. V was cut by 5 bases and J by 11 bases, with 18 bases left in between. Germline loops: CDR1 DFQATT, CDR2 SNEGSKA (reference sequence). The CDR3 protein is CSAAAQDPKKLFF. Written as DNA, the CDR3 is TGCAGTGCTGCGGCCCAGGACCCCAAGAAACTGTTTTTT.

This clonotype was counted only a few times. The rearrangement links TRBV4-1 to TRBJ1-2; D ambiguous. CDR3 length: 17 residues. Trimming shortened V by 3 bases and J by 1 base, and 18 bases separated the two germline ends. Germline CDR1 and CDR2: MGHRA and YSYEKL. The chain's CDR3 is CASSHEAKDRFNYGYTF. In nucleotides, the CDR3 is TGCGCCAGCAGCCACGAAGCGAAAGATAGGTTTAACTATGGCTACACCTTC.

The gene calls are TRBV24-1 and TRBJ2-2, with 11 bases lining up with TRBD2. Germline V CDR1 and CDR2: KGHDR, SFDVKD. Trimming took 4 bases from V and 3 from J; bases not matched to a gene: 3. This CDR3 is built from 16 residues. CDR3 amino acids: CATSELAGDYTGELFF. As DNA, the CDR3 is TGTGCCACCAGTGAACTAGCGGGGGACTACACCGGGGAGCTGTTTTTT.

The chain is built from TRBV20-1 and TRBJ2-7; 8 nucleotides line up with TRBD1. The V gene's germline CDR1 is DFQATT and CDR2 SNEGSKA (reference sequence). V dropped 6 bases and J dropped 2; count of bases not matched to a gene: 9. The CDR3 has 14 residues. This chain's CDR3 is CSAITGGRAYEQYF. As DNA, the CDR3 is TGCAGTGCGATAACAGGGGGACGGGCCTACGAGCAGTACTTC.

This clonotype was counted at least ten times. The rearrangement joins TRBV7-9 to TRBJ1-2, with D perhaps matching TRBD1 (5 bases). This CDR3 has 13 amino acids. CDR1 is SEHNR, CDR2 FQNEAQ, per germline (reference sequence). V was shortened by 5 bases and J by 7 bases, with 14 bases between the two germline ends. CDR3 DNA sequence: TGTGCCAGCAGCCTGGGGACCGCAACTGGCTACACCTTC. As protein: CASSLGTATGYTF. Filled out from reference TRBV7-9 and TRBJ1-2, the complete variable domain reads DTGVSQNPRHKITKRGQNVTFRCDPISEHNRLYWYRQTLGQGPEFLTYFQNEAQLEKSRLLSDRFSAERPKGSFSTLEIQRTEQGDSAMYLCASSLGTATGYTFGSGTRLTVV.

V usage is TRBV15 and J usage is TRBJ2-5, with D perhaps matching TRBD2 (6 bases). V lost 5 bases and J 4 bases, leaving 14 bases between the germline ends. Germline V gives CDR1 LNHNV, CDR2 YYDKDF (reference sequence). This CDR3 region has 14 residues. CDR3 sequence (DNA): TGTGCCACCAGCGCTAGACTAGTCGGAGAGACCCAGTACTTC. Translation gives CATSARLVGETQYF.

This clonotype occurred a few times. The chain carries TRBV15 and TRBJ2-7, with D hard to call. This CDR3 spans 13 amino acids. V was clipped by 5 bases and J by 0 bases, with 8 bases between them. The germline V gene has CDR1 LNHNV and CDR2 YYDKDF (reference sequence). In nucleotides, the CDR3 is TGTGCCACCAGCGATGGGGACTCCTACGAGCAGTACGTC. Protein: CATSDGDSYEQYV.

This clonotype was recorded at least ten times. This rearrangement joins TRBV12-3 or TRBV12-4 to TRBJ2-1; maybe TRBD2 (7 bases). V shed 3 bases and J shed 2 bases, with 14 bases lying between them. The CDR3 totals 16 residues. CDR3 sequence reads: CASSLGRRGPYNEQFF. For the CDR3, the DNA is TGTGCCAGCAGTTTGGGGAGGCGGGGGCCCTACAATGAGCAGTTCTTC.

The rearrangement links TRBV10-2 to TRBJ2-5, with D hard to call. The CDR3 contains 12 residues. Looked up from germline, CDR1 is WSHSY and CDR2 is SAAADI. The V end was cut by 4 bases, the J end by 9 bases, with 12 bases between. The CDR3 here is CASSALSGAQYF. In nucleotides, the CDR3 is TGCGCCAGCAGTGCTCTTAGTGGTGCCCAGTACTTC.

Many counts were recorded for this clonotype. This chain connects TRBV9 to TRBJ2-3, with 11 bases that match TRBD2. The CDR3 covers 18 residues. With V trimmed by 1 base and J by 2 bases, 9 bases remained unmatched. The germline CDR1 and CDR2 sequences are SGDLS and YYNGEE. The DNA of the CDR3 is TGTGCCAGCAGCGTATCAACCGGGACTAGCGGATTCACAGATACGCAGTATTTT. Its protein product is CASSVSTGTSGFTDTQYF.

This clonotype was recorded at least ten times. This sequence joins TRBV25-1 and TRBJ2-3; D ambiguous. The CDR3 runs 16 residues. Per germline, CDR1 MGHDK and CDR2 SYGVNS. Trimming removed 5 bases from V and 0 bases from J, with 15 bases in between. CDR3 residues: CASSNPRGPSTDTQYF. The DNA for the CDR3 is TGTGCCAGCAGTAACCCCCGTGGACCTAGCACAGATACGCAGTATTTT.

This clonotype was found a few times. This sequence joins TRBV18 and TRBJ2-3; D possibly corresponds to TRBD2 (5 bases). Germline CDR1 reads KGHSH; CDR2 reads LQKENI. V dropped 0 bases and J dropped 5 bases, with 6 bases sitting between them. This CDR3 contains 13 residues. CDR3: CASSPPGEDTQYF. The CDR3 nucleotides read TGTGCCAGCTCACCACCCGGGGAAGATACGCAGTATTTT.

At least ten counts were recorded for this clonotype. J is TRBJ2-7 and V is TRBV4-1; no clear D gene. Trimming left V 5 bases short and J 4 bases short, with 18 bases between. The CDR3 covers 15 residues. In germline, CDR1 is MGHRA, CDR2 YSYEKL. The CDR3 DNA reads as TGCGCCAGCAGCTCACAGCGAGGCGTAGGATACGAGCAGTACGTC. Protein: CASSSQRGVGYEQYV.

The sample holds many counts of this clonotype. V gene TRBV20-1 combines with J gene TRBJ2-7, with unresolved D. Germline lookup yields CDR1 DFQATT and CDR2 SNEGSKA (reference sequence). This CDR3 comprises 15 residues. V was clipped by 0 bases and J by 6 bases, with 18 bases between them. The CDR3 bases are TGCAGTGCTAGAGATTTAGGACCCGCCTTCCTCGAGCAGTACTTC. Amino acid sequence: CSARDLGPAFLEQYF.

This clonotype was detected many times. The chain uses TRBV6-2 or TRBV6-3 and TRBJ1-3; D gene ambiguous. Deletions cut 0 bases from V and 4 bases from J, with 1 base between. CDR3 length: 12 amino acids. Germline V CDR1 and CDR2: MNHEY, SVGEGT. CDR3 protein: CASSYSGNTIYF. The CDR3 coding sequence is TGTGCCAGCAGTTACTCCGGAAACACCATATATTTT.

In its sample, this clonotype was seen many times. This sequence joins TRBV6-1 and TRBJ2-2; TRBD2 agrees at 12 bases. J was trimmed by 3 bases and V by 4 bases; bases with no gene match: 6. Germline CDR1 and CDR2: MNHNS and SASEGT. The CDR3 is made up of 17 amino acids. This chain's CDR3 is CASSATSGGEYTGELFF. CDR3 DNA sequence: TGTGCCAGCAGTGCGACTAGCGGGGGAGAGTACACCGGGGAGCTGTTTTTT.

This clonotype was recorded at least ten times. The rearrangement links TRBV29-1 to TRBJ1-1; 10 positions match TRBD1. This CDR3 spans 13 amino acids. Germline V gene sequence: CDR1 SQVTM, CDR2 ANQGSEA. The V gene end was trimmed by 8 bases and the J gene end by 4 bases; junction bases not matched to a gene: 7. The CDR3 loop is CSHSGTGVTEAFF. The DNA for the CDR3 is TGCAGCCACTCGGGGACAGGGGTCACTGAAGCTTTCTTT.